This T cell receptor (beta chain) was identified during a study of neurological immune-mediated disorders. TCRdb itself ran the 5' RACE reads through MiXCR, one entry per CDR3 protein. The sample comprises over 60,000 distinct CDR3 sequences, around 4.8% of which are singletons, and 2.2% rests with the top ten. This clonotype has at least ten counts. The V segment lost 4 bases and the J segment 2 bases; nucleotides outside the gene matches: 6. CDR3 length: 15 amino acids. Germline-derived CDR1 and CDR2 are SGHVS and FNYEAQ. This rearrangement joins TRBV7-6 to TRBJ2-7; 9 bases map to TRBD1. The TCR sequence derives from a woman aged 70 to 79 with multiple sclerosis. The material sequenced was PBMCs. DNA of the CDR3: TGTGCCAGCAGCTACCGGACAGGGGTAGCCTACGAGCAGTACTTC. This sequence encodes CASSYRTGVAYEQYF.